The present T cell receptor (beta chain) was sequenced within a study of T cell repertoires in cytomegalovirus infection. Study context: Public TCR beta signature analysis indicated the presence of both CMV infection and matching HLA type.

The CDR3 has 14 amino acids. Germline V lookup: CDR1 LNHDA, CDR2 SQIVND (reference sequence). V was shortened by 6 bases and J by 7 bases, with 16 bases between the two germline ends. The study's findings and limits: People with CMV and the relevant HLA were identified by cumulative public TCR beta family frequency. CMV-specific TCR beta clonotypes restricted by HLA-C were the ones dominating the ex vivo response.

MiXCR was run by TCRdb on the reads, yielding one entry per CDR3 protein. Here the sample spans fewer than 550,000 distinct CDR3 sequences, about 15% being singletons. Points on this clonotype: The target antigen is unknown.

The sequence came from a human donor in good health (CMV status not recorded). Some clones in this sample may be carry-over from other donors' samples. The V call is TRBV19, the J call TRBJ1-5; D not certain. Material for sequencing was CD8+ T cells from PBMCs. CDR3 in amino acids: CASSTSEWNQPQHF. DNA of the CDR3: TGTGCCAGTAGCACCTCGGAATGGAACCAGCCCCAGCATTTT.